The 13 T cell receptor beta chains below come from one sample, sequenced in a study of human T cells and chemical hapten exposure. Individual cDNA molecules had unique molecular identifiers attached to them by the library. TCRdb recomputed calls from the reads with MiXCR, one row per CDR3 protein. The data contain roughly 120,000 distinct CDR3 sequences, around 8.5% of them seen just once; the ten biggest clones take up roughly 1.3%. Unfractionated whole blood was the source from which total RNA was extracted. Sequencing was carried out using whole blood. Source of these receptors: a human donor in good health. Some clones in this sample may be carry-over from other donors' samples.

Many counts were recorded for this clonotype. This CDR3 reads CASSLVEGTYNEQFF. The CDR3 DNA sequence: TGTGCCAGCAGCTTAGTAGAGGGAACCTACAATGAGCAGTTCTTC. The chain couples TRBV7-2 to TRBJ2-1; the D gene is possibly TRBD2 (5 bases). CDR1 is SGHTA and CDR2 is FQGNSA in the germline V gene. V lost 1 base to trimming and J lost 2 bases, with 9 bases between them. There are 15 residues in the CDR3.

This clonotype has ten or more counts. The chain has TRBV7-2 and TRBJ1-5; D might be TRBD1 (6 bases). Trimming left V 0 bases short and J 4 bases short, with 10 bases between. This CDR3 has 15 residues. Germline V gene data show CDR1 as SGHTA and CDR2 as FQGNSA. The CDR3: CASSLARGGNQPQHF. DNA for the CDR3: TGTGCCAGCAGCTTAGCGAGGGGGGGGAATCAGCCCCAGCATTTT.

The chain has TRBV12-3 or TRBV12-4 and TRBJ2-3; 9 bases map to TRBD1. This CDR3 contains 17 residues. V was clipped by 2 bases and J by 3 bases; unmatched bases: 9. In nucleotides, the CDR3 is TGTGCCAGCAGTTTAATAACAGGGGGCCGGGGAACAGATACGCAGTATTTT. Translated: CASSLITGGRGTDTQYF.

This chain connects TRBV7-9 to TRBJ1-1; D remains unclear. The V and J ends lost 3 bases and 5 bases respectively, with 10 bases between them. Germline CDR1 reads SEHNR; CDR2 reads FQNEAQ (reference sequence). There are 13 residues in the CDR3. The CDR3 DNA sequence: TGTGCCAGCAGCTTTAACCGGGAGACTGAAGCTTTCTTT. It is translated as CASSFNRETEAFF.

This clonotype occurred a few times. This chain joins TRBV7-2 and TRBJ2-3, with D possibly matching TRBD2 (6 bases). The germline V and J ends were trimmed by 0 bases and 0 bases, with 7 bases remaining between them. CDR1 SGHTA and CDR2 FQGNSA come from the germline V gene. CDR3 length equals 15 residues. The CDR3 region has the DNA TGTGCCAGCAGCTTAGCGCTAGCGAGCACAGATACGCAGTATTTT. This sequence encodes CASSLALASTDTQYF. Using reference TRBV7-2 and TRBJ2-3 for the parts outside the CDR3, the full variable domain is GAGVSQSPSNKVTEKGKDVELRCDPISGHTALYWYRQSLGQGLEFLIYFQGNSAPDKSGLPSDRFSAERTGGSVSTLTIQRTQQEDSAVYLCASSLALASTDTQYFGPGTRLTVL.

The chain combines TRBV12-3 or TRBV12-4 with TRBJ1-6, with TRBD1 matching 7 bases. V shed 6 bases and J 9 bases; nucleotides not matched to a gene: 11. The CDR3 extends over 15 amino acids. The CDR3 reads CASRTLQGMASPLHF. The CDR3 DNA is TGTGCCAGCAGGACTCTACAGGGGATGGCTTCACCCCTCCACTTT.

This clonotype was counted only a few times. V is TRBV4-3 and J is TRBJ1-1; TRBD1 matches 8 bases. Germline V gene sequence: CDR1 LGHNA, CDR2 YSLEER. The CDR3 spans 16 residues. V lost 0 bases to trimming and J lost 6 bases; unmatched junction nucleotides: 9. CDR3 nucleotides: TGCGCCAGCAGCCAAGATTTAATGGGACAGGCCCCTGAAGCTTTCTTT. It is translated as CASSQDLMGQAPEAFF.

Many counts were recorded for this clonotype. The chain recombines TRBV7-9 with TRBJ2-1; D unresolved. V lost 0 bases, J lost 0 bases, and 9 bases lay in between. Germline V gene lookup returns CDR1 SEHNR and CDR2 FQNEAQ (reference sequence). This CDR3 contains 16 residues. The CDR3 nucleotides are TGTGCCAGCAGCTTAGCTGGGTCAACCTCCTACAATGAGCAGTTCTTC. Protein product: CASSLAGSTSYNEQFF. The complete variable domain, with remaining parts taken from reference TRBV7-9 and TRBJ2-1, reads DTGVSQNPRHKITKRGQNVTFRCDPISEHNRLYWYRQTLGQGPEFLTYFQNEAQLEKSRLLSDRFSAERPKGSFSTLEIQRTEQGDSAMYLCASSLAGSTSYNEQFFGPGTRLTVL.

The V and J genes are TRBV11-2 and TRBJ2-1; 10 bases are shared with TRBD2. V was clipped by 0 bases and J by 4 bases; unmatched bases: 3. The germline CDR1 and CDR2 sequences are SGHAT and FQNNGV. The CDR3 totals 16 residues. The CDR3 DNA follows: TGTGCCAGCAGCTTAGATGGACTAGCGGCATACAATGAGCAGTTCTTC. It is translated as CASSLDGLAAYNEQFF. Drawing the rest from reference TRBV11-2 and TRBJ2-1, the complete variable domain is EAGVAQSPRYKIIEKRQSVAFWCNPISGHATLYWYQQILGQGPKLLIQFQNNGVVDDSQLPKDRFSAERLKGVDSTLKIQPAKLEDSAVYLCASSLDGLAAYNEQFFGPGTRLTVL.

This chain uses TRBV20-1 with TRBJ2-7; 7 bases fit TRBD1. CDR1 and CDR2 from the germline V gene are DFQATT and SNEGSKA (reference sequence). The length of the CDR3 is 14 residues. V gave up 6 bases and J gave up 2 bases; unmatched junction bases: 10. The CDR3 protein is CSATGTASTYEQYF. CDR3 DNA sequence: TGCAGTGCGACCGGGACAGCATCAACCTACGAGCAGTACTTC.

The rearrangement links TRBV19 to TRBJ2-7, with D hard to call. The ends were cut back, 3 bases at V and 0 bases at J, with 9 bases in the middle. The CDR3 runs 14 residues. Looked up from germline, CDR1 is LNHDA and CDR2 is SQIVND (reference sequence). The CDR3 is CASSMGQLSYEQYF. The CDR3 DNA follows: TGTGCCAGTAGTATGGGCCAGCTCTCCTACGAGCAGTACTTC.

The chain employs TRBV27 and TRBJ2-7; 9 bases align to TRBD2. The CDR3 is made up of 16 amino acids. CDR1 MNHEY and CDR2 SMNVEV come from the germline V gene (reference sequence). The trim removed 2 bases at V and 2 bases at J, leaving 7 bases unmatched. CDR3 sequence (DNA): TGTGCCAGCAGTTTAAGGCTAGCGGGAACCACCTACGAGCAGTACTTC. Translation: CASSLRLAGTTYEQYF.

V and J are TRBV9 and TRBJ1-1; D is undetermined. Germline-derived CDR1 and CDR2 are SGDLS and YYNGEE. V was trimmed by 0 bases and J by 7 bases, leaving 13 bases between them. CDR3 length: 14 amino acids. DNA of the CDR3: TGTGCCAGCAGCGTAGGTGTAGGGTCCGTTGAAGCTTTCTTT. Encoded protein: CASSVGVGSVEAFF.